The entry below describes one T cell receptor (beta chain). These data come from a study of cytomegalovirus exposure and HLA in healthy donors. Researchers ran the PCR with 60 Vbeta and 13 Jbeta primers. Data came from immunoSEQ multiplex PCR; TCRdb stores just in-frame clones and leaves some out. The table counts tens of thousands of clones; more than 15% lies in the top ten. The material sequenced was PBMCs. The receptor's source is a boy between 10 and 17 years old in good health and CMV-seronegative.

This CDR3 is CASSGQGASNTIYF. For the CDR3, the DNA is TGTGCCAGCAGTGGACAGGGGGCTAGTAACACCATATATTTT. This chain connects TRBV25-1 to TRBJ1-3, with TRBD1 identical over 10 bases. The CDR3 has 14 amino acids. V was clipped by 4 bases and J by 7 bases; unmatched bases: 4. Germline CDR1 is MGHDK and CDR2 is SYGVNS. The whole variable domain, filled in from reference TRBV25-1 and TRBJ1-3, reads EADIYQTPRYLVIGTGKKITLECSQTMGHDKMYWYQQDPGMELHLIHYSYGVNSTEKGDLSSESTVSRIRTEHFPLTLESARPSHTSQYLCASSGQGASNTIYFGEGSWLTVV.